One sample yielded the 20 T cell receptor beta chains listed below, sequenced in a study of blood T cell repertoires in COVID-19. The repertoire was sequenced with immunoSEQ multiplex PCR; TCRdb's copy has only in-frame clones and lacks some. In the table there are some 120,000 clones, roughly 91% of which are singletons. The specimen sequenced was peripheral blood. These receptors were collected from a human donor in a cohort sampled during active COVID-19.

The DNA of the CDR3 is TGTGCCAGTTGGACAGGGGAGACTAGCGGGGTTTACAATGAGCAGTTCTTC. Amino acids: CASWTGETSGVYNEQFF. The V gene is TRBV7-9, the J gene TRBJ2-1, with TRBD2 identical over 11 bases. Germline CDR1 SEHNR, CDR2 FQNEAQ (reference sequence). This CDR3 has 17 amino acids. J lost 4 bases, V lost 9 bases, and 14 bases had no gene match.

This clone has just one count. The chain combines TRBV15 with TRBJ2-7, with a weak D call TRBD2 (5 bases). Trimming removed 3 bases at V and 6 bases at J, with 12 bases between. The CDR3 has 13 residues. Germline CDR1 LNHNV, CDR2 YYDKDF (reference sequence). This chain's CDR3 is CATSSPPGIEQYF. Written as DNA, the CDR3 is TGTGCCACCAGCAGCCCCCCGGGGATCGAGCAGTACTTC.

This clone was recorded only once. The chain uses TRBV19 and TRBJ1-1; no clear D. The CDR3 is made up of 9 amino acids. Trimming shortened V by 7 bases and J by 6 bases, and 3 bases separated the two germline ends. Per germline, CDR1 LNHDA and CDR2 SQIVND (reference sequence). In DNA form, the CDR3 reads TGTGCCAGTACTTCTGAAGCTTTCTTT. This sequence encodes CASTSEAFF.

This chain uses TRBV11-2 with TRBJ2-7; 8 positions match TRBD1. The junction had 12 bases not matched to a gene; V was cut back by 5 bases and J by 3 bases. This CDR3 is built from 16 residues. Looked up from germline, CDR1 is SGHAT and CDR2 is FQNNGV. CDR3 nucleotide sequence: TGTGCCAGCAGCCTTCTCTCAGGGGGCGCCGTCTACGAGCAGTACTTC. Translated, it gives CASSLLSGGAVYEQYF.

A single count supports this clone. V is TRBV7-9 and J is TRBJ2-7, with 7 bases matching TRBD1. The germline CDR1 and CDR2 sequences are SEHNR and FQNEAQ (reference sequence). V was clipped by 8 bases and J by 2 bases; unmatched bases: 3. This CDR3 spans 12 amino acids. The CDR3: CASRGQTYEQYF. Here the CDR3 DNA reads TGTGCCAGCCGGGGACAGACCTACGAGCAGTACTTC.

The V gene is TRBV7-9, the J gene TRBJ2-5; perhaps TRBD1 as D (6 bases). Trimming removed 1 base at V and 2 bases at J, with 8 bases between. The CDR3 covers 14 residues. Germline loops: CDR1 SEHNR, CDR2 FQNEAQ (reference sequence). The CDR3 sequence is CASSLVGGQETQYF. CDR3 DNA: TGTGCCAGCAGCTTAGTAGGGGGTCAAGAGACCCAGTACTTC.

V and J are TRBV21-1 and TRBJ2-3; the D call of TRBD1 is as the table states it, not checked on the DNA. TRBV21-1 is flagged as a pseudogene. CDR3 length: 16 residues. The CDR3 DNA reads TGTGCCAGCAGCAAATGCCGACAGGGGGCAACAGATACGCAGTATTTT. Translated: CASSKCRQGATDTQYF.

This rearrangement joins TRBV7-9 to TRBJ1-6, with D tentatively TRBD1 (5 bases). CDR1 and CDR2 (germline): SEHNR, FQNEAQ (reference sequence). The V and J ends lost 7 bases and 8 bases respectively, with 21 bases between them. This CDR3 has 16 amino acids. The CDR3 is CASTDQGSPSDSPLHF. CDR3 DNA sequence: TGTGCCAGCACCGACCAGGGATCCCCTTCGGATTCACCCCTCCACTTT. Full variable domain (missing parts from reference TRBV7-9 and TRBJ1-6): DTGVSQNPRHKITKRGQNVTFRCDPISEHNRLYWYRQTLGQGPEFLTYFQNEAQLEKSRLLSDRFSAERPKGSFSTLEIQRTEQGDSAMYLCASTDQGSPSDSPLHFGNGTRLTVT.

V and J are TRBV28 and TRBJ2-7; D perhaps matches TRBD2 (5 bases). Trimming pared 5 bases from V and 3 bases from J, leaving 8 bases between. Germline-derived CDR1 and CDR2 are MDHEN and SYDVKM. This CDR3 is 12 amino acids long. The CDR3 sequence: CASSRGVYEQYF. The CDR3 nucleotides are TGTGCCAGCAGTCGGGGTGTCTACGAGCAGTACTTC.

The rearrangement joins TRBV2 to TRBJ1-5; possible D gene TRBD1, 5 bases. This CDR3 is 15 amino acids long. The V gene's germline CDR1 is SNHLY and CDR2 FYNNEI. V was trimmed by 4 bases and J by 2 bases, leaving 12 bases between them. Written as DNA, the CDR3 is TGTGCCAGCAGTGGAAGGGGCGGGGGCAATCAGCCCCAGCATTTT. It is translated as CASSGRGGGNQPQHF.

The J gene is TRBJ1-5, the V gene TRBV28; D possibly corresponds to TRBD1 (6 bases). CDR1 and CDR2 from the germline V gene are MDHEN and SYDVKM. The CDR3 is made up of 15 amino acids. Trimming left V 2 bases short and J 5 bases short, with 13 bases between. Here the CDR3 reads CASSLLGTTYQPQHF. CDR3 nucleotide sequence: TGTGCCAGCAGTTTACTTGGGACAACGTATCAGCCCCAGCATTTT.

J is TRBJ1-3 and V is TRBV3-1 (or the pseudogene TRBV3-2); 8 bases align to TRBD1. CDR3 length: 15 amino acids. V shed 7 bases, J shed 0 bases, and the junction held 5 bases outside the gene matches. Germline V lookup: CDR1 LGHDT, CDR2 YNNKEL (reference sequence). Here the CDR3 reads CASKGQAHSGNTIYF. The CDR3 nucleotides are TGTGCCAGCAAGGGACAGGCTCACTCTGGAAACACCATATATTTT.

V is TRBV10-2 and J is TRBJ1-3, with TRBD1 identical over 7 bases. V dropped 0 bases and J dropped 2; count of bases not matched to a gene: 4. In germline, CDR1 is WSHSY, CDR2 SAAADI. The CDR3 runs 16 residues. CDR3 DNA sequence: TGCGCCAGCAGTGAGTCTGGGGGGACAGCTGGAAACACCATATATTTT. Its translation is CASSESGGTAGNTIYF.

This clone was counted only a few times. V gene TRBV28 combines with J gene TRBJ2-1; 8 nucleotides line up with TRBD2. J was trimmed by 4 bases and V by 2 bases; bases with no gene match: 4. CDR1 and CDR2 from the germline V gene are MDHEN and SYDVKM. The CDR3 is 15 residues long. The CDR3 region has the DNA TGTGCCAGCAGTTTAGGGGGACTAGAATACAATGAGCAGTTCTTC. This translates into CASSLGGLEYNEQFF.

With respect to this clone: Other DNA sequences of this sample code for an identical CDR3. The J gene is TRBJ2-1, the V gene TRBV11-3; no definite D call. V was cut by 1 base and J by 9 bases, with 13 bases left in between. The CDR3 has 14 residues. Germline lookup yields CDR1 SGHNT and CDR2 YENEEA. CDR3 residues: CASSLGEGGLEQFF. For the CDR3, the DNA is TGTGCCAGCAGCTTAGGTGAAGGTGGGCTTGAGCAGTTCTTC.

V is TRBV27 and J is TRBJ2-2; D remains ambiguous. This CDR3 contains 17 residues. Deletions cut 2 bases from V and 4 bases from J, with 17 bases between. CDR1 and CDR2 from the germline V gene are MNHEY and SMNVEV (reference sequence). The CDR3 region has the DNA TGTGCCAGCAGTTTAACGAACCAGGCCGTCGGCACCGGGGAGCTGTTTTTT. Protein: CASSLTNQAVGTGELFF.

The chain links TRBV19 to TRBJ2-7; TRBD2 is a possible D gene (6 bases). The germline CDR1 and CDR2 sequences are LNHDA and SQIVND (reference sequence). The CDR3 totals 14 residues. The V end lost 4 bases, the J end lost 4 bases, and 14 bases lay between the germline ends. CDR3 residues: CASSNAGTQYEQYF. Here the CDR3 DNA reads TGTGCCAGTAGTAACGCCGGGACTCAATACGAGCAGTACTTC.

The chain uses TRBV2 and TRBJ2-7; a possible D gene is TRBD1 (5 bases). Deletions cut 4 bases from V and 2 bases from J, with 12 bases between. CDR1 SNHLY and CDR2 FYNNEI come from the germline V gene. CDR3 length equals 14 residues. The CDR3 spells CASSGGHRAYEQYF. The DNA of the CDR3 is TGTGCCAGCAGTGGCGGACATAGGGCCTACGAGCAGTACTTC.

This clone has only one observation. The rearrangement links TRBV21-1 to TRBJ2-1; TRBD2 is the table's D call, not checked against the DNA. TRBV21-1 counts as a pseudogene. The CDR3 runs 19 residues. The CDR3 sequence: CASSKGPYLLAGGFNEQFF. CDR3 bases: TGTGCCAGCAGCAAAGGGCCTTATCTTCTAGCGGGAGGGTTCAATGAGCAGTTCTTC.

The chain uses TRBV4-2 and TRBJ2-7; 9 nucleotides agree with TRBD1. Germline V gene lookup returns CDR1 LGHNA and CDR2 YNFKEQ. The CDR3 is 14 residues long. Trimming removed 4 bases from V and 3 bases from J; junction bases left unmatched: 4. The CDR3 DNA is TGTGCCAGCAGCCGAGACAGGGGGAACTACGAGCAGTACTTC. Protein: CASSRDRGNYEQYF.